Following are 3 T cell receptor beta chains from one sample sequenced in a study of T cells in Graves' hyperthyroidism and ophthalmopathy. It was RNA transcripts that yielded the amplified TCR beta CDR3 regions. RT-PCR in the first round (using the HTBI primer set) targeted the TCR CDR3. From the multiplex PCR reads, TCRdb called clonotypes with MiXCR, one entry per CDR3 protein. The sample carries 250,000 or so distinct CDR3 sequences, over 12% recorded once. Source material: blood. These receptors came from a woman aged 45-60 years with Graves' hyperthyroidism that later progressed to Graves' ophthalmopathy.

The count of this clonotype is one. The CDR3: CASSTGTSAYEQYF. CDR3 DNA: TGTGCCAGCAGCACTGGGACTAGCGCCTACGAGCAGTACTTC. The J gene is TRBJ2-7, the V gene TRBV5-6, with 10 bases that match TRBD2. Trimming cost V 4 bases and J 2 bases; bases outside gene matches: 3. The CDR3 has 14 amino acids. Germline V gene sequence: CDR1 SGHDT, CDR2 YYEEEE.

This clonotype was counted many times. The chain links TRBV6-1 to TRBJ2-1; TRBD2 agrees at 9 bases. Germline V gene lookup returns CDR1 MNHNS and CDR2 SASEGT. J gave up 2 bases and V 2 bases, and 4 bases lay outside the gene matches. The length of the CDR3 is 16 residues. The DNA for the CDR3 is TGTGCCAGCAGTGAAATCCTAGCGGGAACCTACAATGAGCAGTTCTTC. Protein product: CASSEILAGTYNEQFF.

This clonotype was counted between two and nine times. This chain links TRBV28 with TRBJ2-7; 8 nucleotides line up with TRBD2. CDR1 and CDR2 (germline): MDHEN, SYDVKM. The CDR3 runs to 15 residues. V lost 2 bases and J lost 6; bases outside the gene matches: 9. CDR3 bases: TGTGCCAGCAGTTTACATTGGACTAGCCGGGTCGAGCAGTACTTC. Its protein product is CASSLHWTSRVEQYF. The full variable domain, its missing parts supplied by reference TRBV28 and TRBJ2-7, is DVKVTQSSRYLVKRTGEKVFLECVQDMDHENMFWYRQDPGLGLRLIYFSYDVKMKEKGDIPEGYSVSREKKERFSLILESASTNQTSMYLCASSLHWTSRVEQYFGPGTRLTVT.